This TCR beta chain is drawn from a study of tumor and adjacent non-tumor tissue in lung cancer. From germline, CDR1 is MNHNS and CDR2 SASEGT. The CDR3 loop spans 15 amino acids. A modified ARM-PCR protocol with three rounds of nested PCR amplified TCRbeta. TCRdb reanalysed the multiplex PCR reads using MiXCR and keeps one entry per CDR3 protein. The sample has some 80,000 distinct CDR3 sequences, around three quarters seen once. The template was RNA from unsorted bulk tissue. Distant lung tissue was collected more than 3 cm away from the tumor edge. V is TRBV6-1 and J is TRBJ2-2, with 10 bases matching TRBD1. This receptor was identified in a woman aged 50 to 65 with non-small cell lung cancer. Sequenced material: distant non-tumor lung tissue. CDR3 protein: CANSDGQGDTGELFF. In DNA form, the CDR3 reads TGTGCAAACAGTGACGGACAGGGGGACACCGGGGAGCTGTTTTTT.